These 30 T cell receptor beta chains came from one sample sequenced in a study of blood T cell repertoires in COVID-19 (dated by TCRdb to about 2020). Library generation was performed with the immunoSEQ multiplex PCR assay. TCRdb retrieved this table from immuneACCESS and kept in-frame rearrangements only. Not all clones are present; in checked studies, unresolved V genes account for under half, and no reason is known for the remainder. This sample is represented by 200,000 to 250,000 clones; around 87% of them were singletons. The ten largest account for approximately 3% of the sample. Sequences were obtained from peripheral blood. Every receptor here comes from a woman in her thirties who had recovered from COVID-19.

V is TRBV9 and J is TRBJ2-1; 10 bases are a match to TRBD1. The germline V gene has CDR1 SGDLS and CDR2 YYNGEE. V shed 5 bases, J shed 10 bases, and the junction held 3 bases outside the gene matches. CDR3 length: 12 residues. DNA for the CDR3: TGTGCCAGCAGTGGGACAGGGGTCGAGCAGTTCTTC. The encoded protein is CASSGTGVEQFF.

V is TRBV7-9 and J is TRBJ1-1; the D is unclear. The germline gives CDR1 SEHNR, CDR2 FQNEAQ (reference sequence). CDR3 length: 13 residues. V lost 5 bases to trimming and J lost 3 bases, with 10 bases between them. CDR3 nucleotides: TGTGCCAGCAGCGCCCCGGGAGACACTGAAGCTTTCTTT. This sequence encodes CASSAPGDTEAFF.

The chain has TRBV6-5 and TRBJ2-1; D is undetermined. V gave up 8 bases and J gave up 5 bases, with 7 bases separating them. Germline values: CDR1 MNHEY, CDR2 SVGAGI. The length of the CDR3 is 11 residues. The CDR3 nucleotides are TGTGCCAGCGGAACAGACAATGAGCAGTTCTTC. As protein: CASGTDNEQFF.

V usage is TRBV5-5 and J usage is TRBJ1-4, with 8 bases lining up with TRBD1. The CDR3 contains 15 residues. Germline assignment: CDR1 SGHKS and CDR2 YYEKEE (reference sequence). V gave up 5 bases and J gave up 0 bases; unmatched junction bases: 3. CDR3 bases: TGTGCCAGCAGGTTACAGGGGGCAACTAATGAAAAACTGTTTTTT. It specifies CASRLQGATNEKLFF.

CDR3 in DNA: TGTGCCAGCTCAGACAGGGGTGACACTGAAGCTTTCTTT. Its translation: CASSDRGDTEAFF. The chain links TRBV27 to TRBJ1-1; TRBD1 matches at 8 bases. From germline, CDR1 is MNHEY and CDR2 SMNVEV (reference sequence). Trimming took 8 bases from V and 3 from J; bases not matched to a gene: 5. The CDR3 sequence is 13 residues long.

V gene TRBV7-2 combines with J gene TRBJ1-1; tentative D call: TRBD1 (5 bases). V gave up 1 base and J gave up 7 bases, with 13 bases separating them. The CDR3 sequence is 14 residues long. Looked up from germline, CDR1 is SGHTA and CDR2 is FQGNSA. The DNA for the CDR3 is TGTGCCAGCAGCTTAGAACAGGCTTCCATTGAAGCTTTCTTT. Its translation is CASSLEQASIEAFF.

The chain has TRBV9 and TRBJ1-2; 7 bases fit TRBD1. The CDR3 runs to 16 residues. Per the germline V gene, CDR1 is SGDLS and CDR2 is YYNGEE. V gave up 7 bases and J gave up 1 base; unmatched junction bases: 13. The CDR3 protein is CASAATQGSFNYGYTF. CDR3 bases: TGTGCCAGCGCCGCAACACAGGGGTCCTTTAACTATGGCTACACCTTC.

The chain links TRBV19 to TRBJ2-7; TRBD1 matches 7 bases. The CDR3 spans 15 residues. CDR1 and CDR2 from the germline V gene are LNHDA and SQIVND (reference sequence). Trimming cost V 3 bases and J 0 bases; bases outside gene matches: 5. The CDR3 loop is CASSMAGGYSYEQYF. For the CDR3, the DNA is TGTGCCAGTAGTATGGCAGGGGGATACTCCTACGAGCAGTACTTC.

The chain has TRBV18 and TRBJ1-2; D gene ambiguous. Germline assignment: CDR1 KGHSH and CDR2 LQKENI. The V end lost 5 bases, the J end lost 5 bases, and 12 bases lay between the germline ends. The CDR3 runs to 13 residues. This CDR3 reads CASSFDGGYGYTF. CDR3 DNA: TGTGCCAGCTCATTCGACGGAGGTTATGGCTACACCTTC.

This clone was seen ten or more times. The genes are TRBV19 and TRBJ1-2, with 8 bases fitting TRBD1. J was trimmed by 1 base and V by 7 bases; bases with no gene match: 8. The CDR3 runs to 15 residues. CDR1 LNHDA and CDR2 SQIVND come from the germline V gene (reference sequence). CDR3: CASNSAGGFNYGYTF. The CDR3 DNA reads TGTGCCAGTAACTCCGCAGGGGGCTTTAACTATGGCTACACCTTC. The full variable domain, completed using reference TRBV19 and TRBJ1-2, is DGGITQSPKYLFRKEGQNVTLSCEQNLNHDAMYWYRQDPGQGLRLIYYSQIVNDFQKGDIAEGYSVSREKKESFPLTVTSAQKNPTAFYLCASNSAGGFNYGYTFGSGTRLTVV.

The chain uses TRBV7-2 and TRBJ2-1; a possible D gene is TRBD1 (7 bases). Deletions cut 5 bases from V and 10 bases from J, with 18 bases between. CDR1 is SGHTA and CDR2 is FQGNSA in the germline V gene. CDR3 length: 14 amino acids. DNA for the CDR3: TGTGCCAGCAGCCCAGGGGGGAGCCGCCCCGAGCAGTTCTTC. This sequence encodes CASSPGGSRPEQFF.

The V call is TRBV30, the J call TRBJ1-1; D is ambiguous. The CDR3 is 13 amino acids. V lost 1 base and J lost 1, with 7 bases in between. Germline assignment: CDR1 GTSNPN and CDR2 SVGIG (reference sequence). CDR3 bases: TGTGCCTGGAGTGGGTCCGGGAACACTGAAGCTTTCTTT. Amino acid sequence: CAWSGSGNTEAFF.

V is TRBV7-6 and J is TRBJ2-3; 11 bases align to TRBD2. Germline loops: CDR1 SGHVS, CDR2 FNYEAQ. Unmatched junction bases numbered 4, after V lost 5 bases and J lost 0 bases. This CDR3 comprises 16 residues. The CDR3 DNA sequence: TGTGCCAGCAGCCTGGGGACTAGCGGTAGCACAGATACGCAGTATTTT. Translating gives CASSLGTSGSTDTQYF.

This clone appeared once. J is TRBJ2-7 and V is TRBV5-4, with a possible D match to TRBD2 (7 bases). Per germline, CDR1 SGHNT and CDR2 YYREEE (reference sequence). The CDR3 length is 14 residues. V gave up 3 bases and J gave up 2 bases, with 12 bases separating them. The CDR3 here is CASSSGGPTYEQYF. The CDR3 DNA sequence: TGTGCCAGCAGCTCCGGGGGGCCAACCTACGAGCAGTACTTC. Together with reference TRBV5-4 and TRBJ2-7, the CDR3 gives the full variable domain: ETGVTQSPTHLIKTRGQQVTLRCSSQSGHNTVSWYQQALGQGPQFIFQYYREEENGRGNFPPRFSGLQFPNYSSELNVNALELDDSALYLCASSSGGPTYEQYFGPGTRLTVT.

V is TRBV6-5 and J is TRBJ2-7, with a possible D match to TRBD2 (6 bases). The V end was cut by 6 bases, the J end by 3 bases, with 15 bases between. This CDR3 is built from 14 residues. CDR1 is MNHEY and CDR2 is SVGAGI in the germline V gene. In nucleotides, the CDR3 is TGTGCCAGCAGAGAGGGGACTGGGGTCTACGAGCAGTACTTC. This encodes CASREGTGVYEQYF.

V is TRBV5-4 and J is TRBJ1-3, with TRBD1 matching over 9 bases. The junction had 4 bases not matched to a gene; V was cut back by 4 bases and J by 5 bases. This CDR3 comprises 14 residues. Germline CDR1 and CDR2: SGHNT and YYREEE (reference sequence). CDR3 sequence (DNA): TGTGCCAGCAGCAACGGACAGGGGAGAAACACCATATATTTT. This encodes CASSNGQGRNTIYF.

This chain uses TRBV9 with TRBJ1-1, with D unclear. CDR3 size: 15 residues. Trimming cost V 0 bases and J 4 bases, with 13 bases left between them. The germline V gene has CDR1 SGDLS and CDR2 YYNGEE. The CDR3 DNA reads as TGTGCCAGCAGCGTAGGGTTGTTGGGGAGCACTGAAGCTTTCTTT. This gives the protein CASSVGLLGSTEAFF.

The chain recombines TRBV6-5 with TRBJ1-2, with a weak D call TRBD1 (5 bases). CDR3 length: 13 residues. V was shortened by 6 bases and J by 3 bases, with 11 bases between the two germline ends. CDR1 and CDR2 (germline): MNHEY, SVGAGI. The CDR3 sequence is CASREGTDYGYTF. DNA for the CDR3: TGTGCCAGCAGGGAGGGGACGGACTATGGCTACACCTTC.

This rearrangement joins TRBV7-2 to TRBJ2-7; 7 bases map to TRBD1. The V gene's germline CDR1 is SGHTA and CDR2 FQGNSA. V gave up 5 bases and J gave up 3 bases; unmatched junction bases: 7. The CDR3 spans 14 residues. DNA for the CDR3: TGTGCCAGCAGCAGACAGGGACCTTTCTACGAGCAGTACTTC. It yields the protein CASSRQGPFYEQYF.

J is TRBJ1-6 and V is TRBV6-4; 8 bases match TRBD1. CDR3 size: 19 residues. Germline lookup yields CDR1 MRHNA and CDR2 SNTAGT. Germline trimming cut 2 bases from V and 4 bases from J; bases unmatched to any gene: 13. As DNA, the CDR3 is TGTGCCAGCAGTGACCCCGGACAGGGCCCCCTAAGATATAATTCACCCCTCCACTTT. Residues: CASSDPGQGPLRYNSPLHF.

The genes are TRBV12-1 and TRBJ2-3; TRBD2, as called in the table, went unchecked against the DNA. TRBV12-1 is an annotated pseudogene. The CDR3 is 17 residues long. The CDR3 here is CASSFGRGGQNTDTQYF. Written as DNA, the CDR3 is TGTGCCAGCAGCTTTGGGCGGGGGGGCCAGAACACAGATACGCAGTATTTT.

The V call is TRBV9, the J call TRBJ1-6; TRBD1 might be the D (5 bases). Between the trimmed V and J ends, which lost 0 bases and 7 bases, there was a span of 8 bases. CDR1 is SGDLS and CDR2 is YYNGEE in the germline V gene. The CDR3 is 14 residues long. The CDR3 here is CASSVGTYNSPLHF. The CDR3 nucleotides are TGTGCCAGCAGCGTAGGGACATACAATTCACCCCTCCACTTT. The full variable domain, rest sourced from reference TRBV9 and TRBJ1-6, is DSGVTQTPKHLITATGQRVTLRCSPRSGDLSVYWYQQSLDQGLQFLIQYYNGEERAKGNILERFSAQQFPDLHSELNLSSLELGDSALYFCASSVGTYNSPLHFGNGTRLTVT.

Written as DNA, the CDR3 is TGTGCCAGCGGAGGCTCTGGGGCCAACGTCCTGACTTTC. Amino acids: CASGGSGANVLTF. The chain recombines TRBV7-9 with TRBJ2-6; D possibly corresponds to TRBD2 (5 bases). This CDR3 region has 13 residues. Germline V gene data show CDR1 as SEHNR and CDR2 as FQNEAQ (reference sequence). V dropped 8 bases and J dropped 0 bases, with 5 bases sitting between them.

This chain links TRBV7-3 with TRBJ2-3, with D perhaps matching TRBD2 (6 bases). Trimming stripped 4 bases from V and 0 bases from J, with 11 bases between. CDR3 length: 15 residues. Per germline, CDR1 SGHTA and CDR2 FQGTGA. CDR3 in amino acids: CASSSSGSSTDTQYF. DNA for the CDR3: TGTGCCAGCAGCTCGAGCGGGTCTAGCACAGATACGCAGTATTTT.

The rearrangement links TRBV6-5 to TRBJ2-1; no definite D call. Germline CDR1 reads MNHEY; CDR2 reads SVGAGI. This CDR3 region has 12 residues. Trimming shortened V by 2 bases and J by 10 bases, and 9 bases separated the two germline ends. The CDR3 coding sequence is TGTGCCAGCAGTTACGGGTTGGGCGAGCAGTTCTTC. As protein: CASSYGLGEQFF.

In this sample, this clone turned up once. The chain recombines TRBV6-5 with TRBJ1-2; perhaps TRBD1 as D (6 bases). Germline loops: CDR1 MNHEY, CDR2 SVGAGI. With 10 bases removed from V and 2 bases from J, the gap between germline ends came to 11 bases. The CDR3 length is 12 residues. Here the CDR3 reads CATEDRNYGYTF. The CDR3 bases are TGTGCCACCGAGGACAGAAACTATGGCTACACCTTC.

This chain connects TRBV3-1 (or the pseudogene TRBV3-2) to TRBJ1-2; 8 bases fit TRBD1. The J segment lost 1 base and the V segment lost 4 bases, leaving 11 bases of the junction unmatched. Germline values: CDR1 LGHDT, CDR2 YNNKEL (reference sequence). This CDR3 spans 17 amino acids. Here the CDR3 reads CASSPVLTGARNYGYTF. CDR3 in DNA: TGTGCCAGCAGCCCCGTACTGACAGGGGCGCGTAACTATGGCTACACCTTC.

The chain links TRBV14 to TRBJ1-1; the match to TRBD1 covers 9 bases. V dropped 4 bases and J dropped 5; count of bases not matched to a gene: 5. The CDR3 runs to 14 residues. The germline V gene encodes CDR1 SGHDN and CDR2 FVKESK. The CDR3 loop is CASSPRTGVTEAFF. In DNA form, the CDR3 reads TGTGCCAGCAGCCCGCGGACAGGGGTGACTGAAGCTTTCTTT.

The rearrangement links TRBV9 to TRBJ1-4, with 8 nucleotides matching TRBD1. The CDR3 consists of 15 residues. The germline CDR1 and CDR2 sequences are SGDLS and YYNGEE. The V gene end was trimmed by 1 base and the J gene end by 7 bases; junction bases not matched to a gene: 6. The DNA of the CDR3 is TGTGCCAGCAGCGTATCAGGGGGCCCTTTTGAAAAACTGTTTTTT. Translating gives CASSVSGGPFEKLFF.

The gene calls are TRBV7-6 and TRBJ2-2, with TRBD1 matching 7 bases. CDR1 SGHVS and CDR2 FNYEAQ come from the germline V gene. The CDR3 is 16 residues long. The V and J ends lost 4 bases and 6 bases, in that order; junction bases with no gene match: 11. The CDR3 region is CASSSPSQGESGELFF. CDR3 sequence (DNA): TGTGCCAGCAGCTCGCCGAGTCAGGGGGAATCCGGGGAGCTGTTTTTT.